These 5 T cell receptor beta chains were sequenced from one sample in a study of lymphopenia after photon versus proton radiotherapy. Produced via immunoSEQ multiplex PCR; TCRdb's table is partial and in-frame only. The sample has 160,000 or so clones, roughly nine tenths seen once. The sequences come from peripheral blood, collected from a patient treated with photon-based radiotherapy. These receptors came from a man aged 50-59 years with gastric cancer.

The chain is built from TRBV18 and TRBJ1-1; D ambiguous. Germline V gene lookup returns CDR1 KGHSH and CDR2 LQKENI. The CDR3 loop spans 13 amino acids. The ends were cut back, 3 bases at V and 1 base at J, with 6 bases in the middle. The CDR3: CASSPQQNTEAFF. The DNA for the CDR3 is TGTGCCAGCTCACCTCAACAGAACACTGAAGCTTTCTTT.

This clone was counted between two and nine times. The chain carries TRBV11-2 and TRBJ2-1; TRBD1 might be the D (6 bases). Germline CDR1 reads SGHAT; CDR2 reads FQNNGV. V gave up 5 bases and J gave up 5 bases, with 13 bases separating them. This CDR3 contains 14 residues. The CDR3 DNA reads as TGTGCCAGCAGCCTTCTCGGACAGAACAATGAGCAGTTCTTC. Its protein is CASSLLGQNNEQFF.

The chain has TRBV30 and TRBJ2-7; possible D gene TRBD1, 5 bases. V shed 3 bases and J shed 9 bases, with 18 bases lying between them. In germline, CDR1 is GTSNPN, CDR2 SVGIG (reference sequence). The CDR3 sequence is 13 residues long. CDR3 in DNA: TGTGCCTGGAGGCTTAGGGGCGCTTTTTCGCAGTACTTC. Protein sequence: CAWRLRGAFSQYF.

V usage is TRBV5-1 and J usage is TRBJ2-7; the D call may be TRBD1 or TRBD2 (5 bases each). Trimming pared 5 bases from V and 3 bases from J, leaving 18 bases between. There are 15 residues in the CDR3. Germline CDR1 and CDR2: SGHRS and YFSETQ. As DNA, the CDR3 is TGCGCCAGCAGGCCGACCCGGGACGGCCTCTACGAGCAGTACTTC. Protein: CASRPTRDGLYEQYF.

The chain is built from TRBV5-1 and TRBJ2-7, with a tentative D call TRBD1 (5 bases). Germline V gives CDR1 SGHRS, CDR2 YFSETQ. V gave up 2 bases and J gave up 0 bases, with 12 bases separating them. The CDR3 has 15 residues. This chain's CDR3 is CASSFTGDSSYEQYF. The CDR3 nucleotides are TGCGCCAGCAGCTTCACAGGAGATAGCTCCTACGAGCAGTACTTC. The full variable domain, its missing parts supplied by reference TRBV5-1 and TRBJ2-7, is KAGVTQTPRYLIKTRGQQVTLSCSPISGHRSVSWYQQTPGQGLQFLFEYFSETQRNKGNFPGRFSGRQFSNSRSEMNVSTLELGDSALYLCASSFTGDSSYEQYFGPGTRLTVT.